The clone carrying this TCR beta chain has a handful of counts. No antigen is known for it. These data belong to a study of cytomegalovirus exposure and HLA in healthy donors. Study observations and caveats: Earlier analysis looked at TCR beta V segments, and most were productive about 90% or about 30% of the time. Analysis was carried out at a later point, and it linked a missense DCLRE1C variant to TCR beta V- and J-gene trimming.

Researchers ran the PCR with 60 Vbeta and 13 Jbeta primers. Some clones are missing from TCRdb's copy, which holds only in-frame ones; the method was immunoSEQ multiplex PCR. The data show roughly 120,000 clones, 50% to 70% seen once. The origin of this receptor is a woman between 35 and 50 years old in good health and CMV-seropositive. Sequencing was carried out using PBMCs.

CDR3 DNA sequence: TGTGCCTGGTTACCGGGACTAAATGAGCAGTTCTTC. Translation gives CAWLPGLNEQFF. V is TRBV30 and J is TRBJ2-1; TRBD2 matches 7 bases. The CDR3 is 12 amino acids. V trimming: 5 bases; J trimming: 7 bases; junction bases outside the gene matches: 5. Looked up from germline, CDR1 is GTSNPN and CDR2 is SVGIG (reference sequence).